What follows are 23 T cell receptor beta chains derived from one specimen sequenced in a study of blood T cell repertoires in COVID-19. Libraries were prepared by immunoSEQ multiplex PCR; TCRdb keeps only in-frame clonotypes and omits some of them. The sample has around 68,000 clones, roughly 81% seen once. Sequenced sample: peripheral blood. These receptors were collected from a human donor in a cohort sampled during active COVID-19.

This clone has a handful of counts. The V gene is TRBV4-2, the J gene TRBJ2-2; D possibly corresponds to TRBD2 (6 bases). V was clipped by 0 bases and J by 5 bases, with 10 bases between them. Germline assignment: CDR1 LGHNA and CDR2 YNFKEQ. This CDR3 contains 15 residues. The chain's CDR3 is CASSQEDLATGELFF. As DNA, the CDR3 is TGTGCCAGCAGCCAAGAAGACCTAGCGACCGGGGAGCTGTTTTTT.

This clone was counted between two and nine times. The V gene is TRBV7-9, the J gene TRBJ2-7; no firm D call. Trimming removed 5 bases at V and 1 base at J, with 6 bases between. The CDR3 extends over 12 amino acids. Germline loops: CDR1 SEHNR, CDR2 FQNEAQ (reference sequence). In DNA, the CDR3 is TGTGCCAGCAGCCGACTGTCCTACGAGCAGTACTTC. Protein product: CASSRLSYEQYF.

The chain uses TRBV18 and TRBJ2-7; 8 bases agree with TRBD2. The J segment lost 11 bases and the V segment lost 2 bases, leaving 8 bases of the junction unmatched. The germline V gene encodes CDR1 KGHSH and CDR2 LQKENI. The CDR3 sequence is 13 residues long. This chain's CDR3 is CASSPGLAETEYF. CDR3 sequence (DNA): TGTGCCAGCTCACCAGGACTAGCCGAAACAGAGTACTTC.

V usage is TRBV10-1 and J usage is TRBJ2-1; D perhaps matches TRBD1 (7 bases). The V end was cut by 11 bases, the J end by 7 bases, with 30 bases between. This CDR3 is built from 17 residues. Per the germline V gene, CDR1 is WNHNN and CDR2 is SYGVQD (reference sequence). The CDR3 spells CAFGQGGHGGRGNEQFF. Written as DNA, the CDR3 is TGCGCCTTCGGGCAGGGGGGCCACGGGGGCAGGGGGAATGAGCAGTTCTTC.

The chain combines TRBV6-6 with TRBJ2-7, with 8 bases matching TRBD2. After removal of 5 bases from V and 5 bases from J, the junction contained 14 bases not matched to a gene. This CDR3 has 16 amino acids. CDR1 is MNHNY, CDR2 SVGAGI, per germline (reference sequence). CDR3 bases: TGTGCCAGCAGTACGGGGTCCTTTAGCGGGAACCACGAGCAGTACTTC. Encoded protein: CASSTGSFSGNHEQYF.

The chain has TRBV3-1 (or the pseudogene TRBV3-2) and TRBJ2-1; D call uncertain. The CDR3 covers 17 residues. Trimming left V 0 bases short and J 3 bases short, with 15 bases between. Germline lookup yields CDR1 LGHDT and CDR2 YNNKEL (reference sequence). CDR3 in amino acids: CASSQDSSGNSYNEQFF. CDR3 nucleotides: TGTGCCAGCAGCCAAGATTCATCAGGTAACAGCTACAATGAGCAGTTCTTC.

The chain uses TRBV4-3 and TRBJ1-2, with TRBD1 matching over 8 bases. This CDR3 is 16 amino acids long. The trim removed 4 bases at V and 6 bases at J, leaving 13 bases unmatched. The germline gives CDR1 LGHNA, CDR2 YSLEER. As DNA, the CDR3 is TGCGCCAGCAGCCCCCAGGAGGACAGGGCGTTTAATGGCTACACCTTC. Its protein is CASSPQEDRAFNGYTF.

This chain joins TRBV2 and TRBJ2-3, with 9 bases lining up with TRBD2. Germline CDR1 is SNHLY and CDR2 is FYNNEI. With V trimmed by 11 bases and J by 4 bases, 10 bases remained unmatched. The CDR3 has 14 amino acids. CDR3 DNA: TGTGCCGCTACAAAGAAGCGGGAGGCAGATACGCAGTATTTT. Protein product: CAATKKREADTQYF.

This chain's CDR3 is CASSLATTQETQYF. CDR3 nucleotides: TGCGCCAGCAGCTTGGCGACAACGCAAGAGACCCAGTACTTC. The rearrangement joins TRBV5-1 to TRBJ2-5; D unclear. Germline V gene sequence: CDR1 SGHRS, CDR2 YFSETQ. This CDR3 comprises 14 residues. Trimming left V 0 bases short and J 2 bases short, with 8 bases between.

Here the CDR3 DNA reads TGTGCCAGCAGCCCCGGGATCAGCGGGAGGAGCACAGATACGCAGTATTTT. Amino acid sequence: CASSPGISGRSTDTQYF. The J gene is TRBJ2-3, the V gene TRBV7-2; 9 positions match TRBD2. The length of the CDR3 is 17 residues. V trimming: 5 bases; J trimming: 0 bases; junction bases outside the gene matches: 9. The germline gives CDR1 SGHTA, CDR2 FQGNSA.

This clone was observed a few times. The J gene is TRBJ1-5, the V gene TRBV7-2; D might be TRBD1 (6 bases). Germline CDR1 and CDR2: SGHTA and FQGNSA. This CDR3 has 14 residues. The V and J ends lost 6 bases and 0 bases respectively, with 9 bases between them. Here the CDR3 reads CASSTDSSNQPQHF. CDR3 sequence (DNA): TGTGCCAGCAGTACGGACAGTAGCAATCAGCCCCAGCATTTT.

The V gene is TRBV18, the J gene TRBJ2-1; D is undetermined. CDR1 is KGHSH and CDR2 is LQKENI in the germline V gene. Trimming pared 4 bases from V and 1 base from J, leaving 8 bases between. This CDR3 is built from 14 residues. The CDR3 region has the DNA TGTGCCAGCTCACGGCAGGTTTCCTACAATGAGCAGTTCTTC. Translating it yields CASSRQVSYNEQFF.

The chain couples TRBV10-3 to TRBJ2-1, with TRBD2 identical over 9 bases. The germline V gene has CDR1 ENHRY and CDR2 SYGVKD. CDR3 length: 15 amino acids. Trimming cost V 5 bases and J 5 bases; bases outside gene matches: 7. The CDR3 DNA sequence: TGTGCCATCAGTTCAGCGGGAGGCAAAGACAATGAGCAGTTCTTC. This gives the protein CAISSAGGKDNEQFF.

The CDR3 region has the DNA TGTGCCACCAGTGAGGCTGGACAGGGGGGTAACTATGGCTACACCTTC. Its translation: CATSEAGQGGNYGYTF. The V gene is TRBV24-1, the J gene TRBJ1-2; 10 positions agree with TRBD1. This CDR3 region has 16 residues. V shed 4 bases, J shed 1 base, and the junction held 5 bases outside the gene matches. Germline CDR1 and CDR2: KGHDR and SFDVKD.

This clone was observed many times. The CDR3 spells CASGWEQTQYF. The CDR3 DNA is TGTGCCAGCGGATGGGAGCAGACCCAGTACTTC. The rearrangement uses TRBV28 and TRBJ2-5; perhaps TRBD2 as D (5 bases). The CDR3 is 11 residues long. Trimming removed 8 bases at V and 6 bases at J, with 10 bases between. Germline CDR1 reads MDHEN; CDR2 reads SYDVKM.

Only one count was recorded for this clone. CDR3 in amino acids: CASSPSGGYQETQYF. The CDR3 coding sequence is TGCGCCAGCAGCCCATCGGGGGGCTACCAAGAGACCCAGTACTTC. V usage is TRBV4-1 and J usage is TRBJ2-5; TRBD2 might be the D (7 bases). Looked up from germline, CDR1 is MGHRA and CDR2 is YSYEKL. The CDR3 runs to 15 residues. Trimming stripped 4 bases from V and 0 bases from J, with 12 bases between.

This sequence joins TRBV7-8 and TRBJ1-4; 9 positions match TRBD1. From germline, CDR1 is SGHVS and CDR2 FQNEAQ. The CDR3 spans 16 residues. The ends lost 1 base at V and 7 bases at J; junction bases unmatched: 7. For the CDR3, the DNA is TGTGCCAGCAGCTTAGGTCCGGGACAGGGTTCTGAAAAACTGTTTTTT. Translated, it gives CASSLGPGQGSEKLFF.

This rearrangement joins TRBV6-6 to TRBJ1-5; a weak D match, TRBD1 (6 bases). The V end lost 5 bases, the J end lost 5 bases, and 13 bases lay between the germline ends. The CDR3 is 14 residues long. CDR1 MNHNY and CDR2 SVGAGI come from the germline V gene (reference sequence). CDR3: CASSPRGSYQPQHF. CDR3 bases: TGTGCCAGCAGTCCCAGGGGTTCATATCAGCCCCAGCATTTT.

The table lists this clone with a count of one. The V and J genes are TRBV7-8 and TRBJ2-2; TRBD1 might be the D (5 bases). The CDR3 covers 12 residues. V was clipped by 3 bases and J by 8 bases, with 7 bases between them. CDR1 and CDR2 from the germline V gene are SGHVS and FQNEAQ. The CDR3 nucleotides are TGTGCCAGCAGCTTGCCAGGGGGGGAGCTGTTTTTT. It is translated as CASSLPGGELFF.

The V call is TRBV10-3, the J call TRBJ2-7; 9 bases align to TRBD1. From germline, CDR1 is ENHRY and CDR2 SYGVKD. V lost 10 bases, J lost 3 bases, and 4 bases stayed unmatched. The CDR3 runs to 12 residues. CDR3 residues: CASKGQGYEQYF. The CDR3 region has the DNA TGTGCCAGCAAGGGACAGGGCTACGAGCAGTACTTC.

This clone was seen just once. The gene calls are TRBV7-2 and TRBJ1-1; no reliable D call. Trimming took off 1 base at V and 0 bases at J, with 6 bases between the two ends. Germline CDR1 is SGHTA and CDR2 is FQGNSA. This CDR3 is built from 14 residues. The CDR3 DNA is TGTGCCAGCAGCTTAGGGCTGCTGAACACTGAAGCTTTCTTT. This sequence encodes CASSLGLLNTEAFF.

The gene calls are TRBV20-1 and TRBJ1-1; TRBD1 matches at 9 bases. CDR1 and CDR2 (germline): DFQATT, SNEGSKA (reference sequence). CDR3 length equals 11 residues. In nucleotides, the CDR3 is TGCAGAGGACAGGGGTTATTTGAAGCTTTCTTT. It yields the protein CRGQGLFEAFF.

V usage is TRBV7-2 and J usage is TRBJ2-7, with 8 positions matching TRBD2. The CDR3 covers 15 residues. From germline, CDR1 is SGHTA and CDR2 FQGNSA. V dropped 5 bases and J dropped 0; count of bases not matched to a gene: 6. The DNA for the CDR3 is TGTGCCAGCAGCCCCGGCGGGGGGAGCTCCTACGAGCAGTACTTC. Translating gives CASSPGGGSSYEQYF.